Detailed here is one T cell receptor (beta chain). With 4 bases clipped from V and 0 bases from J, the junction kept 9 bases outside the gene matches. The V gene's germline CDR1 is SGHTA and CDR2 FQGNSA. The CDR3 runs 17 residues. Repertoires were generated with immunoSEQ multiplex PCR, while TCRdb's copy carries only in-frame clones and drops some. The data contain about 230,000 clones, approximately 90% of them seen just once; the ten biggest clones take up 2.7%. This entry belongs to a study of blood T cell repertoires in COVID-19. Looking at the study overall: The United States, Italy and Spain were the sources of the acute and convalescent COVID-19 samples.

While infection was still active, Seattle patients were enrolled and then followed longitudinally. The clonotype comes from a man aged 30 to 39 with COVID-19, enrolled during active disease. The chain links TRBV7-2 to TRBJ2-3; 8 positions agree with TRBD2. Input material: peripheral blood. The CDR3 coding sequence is TGTGCCAGCAGCTATCCTATAGCGGGGTCTAGCACAGATACGCAGTATTTT. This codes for CASSYPIAGSSTDTQYF. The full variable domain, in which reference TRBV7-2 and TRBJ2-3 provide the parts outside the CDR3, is GAGVSQSPSNKVTEKGKDVELRCDPISGHTALYWYRQSLGQGLEFLIYFQGNSAPDKSGLPSDRFSAERTGGSVSTLTIQRTQQEDSAVYLCASSYPIAGSSTDTQYFGPGTRLTVL.